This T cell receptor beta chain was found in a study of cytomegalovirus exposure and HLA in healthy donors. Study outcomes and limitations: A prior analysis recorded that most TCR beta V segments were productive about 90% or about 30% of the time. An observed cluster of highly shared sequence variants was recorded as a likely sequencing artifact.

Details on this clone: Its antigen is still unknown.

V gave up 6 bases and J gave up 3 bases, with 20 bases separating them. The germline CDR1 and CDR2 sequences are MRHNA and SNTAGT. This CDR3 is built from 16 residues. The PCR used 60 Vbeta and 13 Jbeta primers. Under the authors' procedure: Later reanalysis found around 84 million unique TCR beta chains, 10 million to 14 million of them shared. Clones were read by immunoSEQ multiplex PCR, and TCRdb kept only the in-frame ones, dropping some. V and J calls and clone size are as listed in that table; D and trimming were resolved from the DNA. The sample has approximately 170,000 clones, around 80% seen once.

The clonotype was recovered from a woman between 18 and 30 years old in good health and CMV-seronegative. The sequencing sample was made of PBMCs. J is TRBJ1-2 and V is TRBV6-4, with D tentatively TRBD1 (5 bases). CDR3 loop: CASSPGGRGGDYGYTF. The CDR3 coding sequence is TGTGCCAGCAGCCCGGGGGGTAGGGGCGGAGACTATGGCTACACCTTC.